One and the same sample provided the 32 T cell receptor beta chains below, sequenced in a study of cytomegalovirus exposure and HLA in healthy donors. The primer mix had 60 Vbeta and 13 Jbeta primers. TCRdb's copy holds only in-frame clones and misses some; the assay was immunoSEQ multiplex PCR. In the table there are about 150,000 clones, approximately 79% of which are singletons. Sequenced sample: PBMCs. Every receptor here comes from a man aged 45 to 65 in good health and CMV-seropositive.

This clone was picked up one time. The chain joins TRBV7-3 to TRBJ2-2; D not certain. The germline gives CDR1 SGHTA, CDR2 FQGTGA. The CDR3 has 14 residues. V was trimmed by 5 bases and J by 1 base, leaving 8 bases between them. The CDR3 loop reads CASSMSRNTGELFF. The CDR3 bases are TGTGCCAGCAGCATGTCTAGGAACACCGGGGAGCTGTTTTTT.

This clone has only a few counts. The chain joins TRBV7-6 to TRBJ2-7, with 9 bases lining up with TRBD1. Unmatched junction bases numbered 9, after V lost 3 bases and J lost 0 bases. The length of the CDR3 is 17 residues. Germline lookup yields CDR1 SGHVS and CDR2 FNYEAQ. CDR3 protein: CASSFKAGTGYSYEQYF. In DNA form, the CDR3 reads TGTGCCAGCAGCTTCAAGGCCGGGACAGGGTACTCCTACGAGCAGTACTTC.

CDR3 nucleotides: TGTGCCAGCTCCCCCCCGAATAGTCGGCGGAATGAGCAGTTCTTC. Translated: CASSPPNSRRNEQFF. The V call is TRBV18, the J call TRBJ2-1; D not certain. CDR3 length: 15 amino acids. Germline V gene data show CDR1 as KGHSH and CDR2 as LQKENI. V was cut by 6 bases and J by 7 bases, with 19 bases left in between.

The chain combines TRBV6-5 with TRBJ1-1; D gene uncertain. The CDR3 totals 14 residues. V lost 2 bases and J 3 bases, leaving 10 bases between the germline ends. The V gene's germline CDR1 is MNHEY and CDR2 SVGAGI. CDR3 sequence reads: CASSYMYRDTEAFF. CDR3 nucleotides: TGTGCCAGCAGTTACATGTATCGGGACACTGAAGCTTTCTTT.

This clone was detected once. The genes are TRBV30 and TRBJ2-7, with D possibly TRBD2 on 6 matching bases. V lost 3 bases and J lost 2, with 11 bases in between. Looked up from germline, CDR1 is GTSNPN and CDR2 is SVGIG (reference sequence). The CDR3 has 13 amino acids. CDR3 residues: CAWSQGGPYEQYF. The CDR3 bases are TGTGCCTGGAGCCAGGGAGGTCCCTACGAGCAGTACTTC.

The V gene is TRBV5-5, the J gene TRBJ1-4; 11 bases map to TRBD1. The CDR3 has 14 amino acids. V gave up 7 bases and J gave up 6 bases; unmatched junction bases: 5. CDR1 SGHKS and CDR2 YYEKEE come from the germline V gene (reference sequence). The CDR3 loop is CASHWGQGDEKLFF. In nucleotides, the CDR3 is TGTGCCAGCCACTGGGGACAGGGGGATGAAAAACTGTTTTTT.

The V call is TRBV2, the J call TRBJ2-5; 9 bases fit TRBD1. V dropped 2 bases and J dropped 5; count of bases not matched to a gene: 6. CDR1 is SNHLY and CDR2 is FYNNEI in the germline V gene. The CDR3 is made up of 15 amino acids. The CDR3, as DNA: TGTGCCAGCAGTGAAACAGGGGGCGTCGGGGAGACCCAGTACTTC. This gives the protein CASSETGGVGETQYF.

The chain recombines TRBV27 with TRBJ1-4; D is undetermined. This CDR3 region has 17 residues. CDR1 and CDR2 from the germline V gene are MNHEY and SMNVEV (reference sequence). Trimming took off 5 bases at V and 0 bases at J, with 16 bases between the two ends. The CDR3 reads CASSPNRDTTTNEKLFF. Written as DNA, the CDR3 is TGTGCCAGCAGTCCCAACCGAGACACAACAACTAATGAAAAACTGTTTTTT.

The chain carries TRBV30 and TRBJ1-5, with 7 bases that match TRBD1. This CDR3 region has 13 residues. V was pared by 2 bases and J by 7 bases, with 5 bases of the junction left unmatched. From germline, CDR1 is GTSNPN and CDR2 SVGIG (reference sequence). Here the CDR3 DNA reads TGTGCCTGGAGTAGGACAGGAGGGCAGCCCCAGCATTTT. Its protein product is CAWSRTGGQPQHF. The full variable domain, completed using reference TRBV30 and TRBJ1-5, is SQTIHQWPATLVQPVGSPLSLECTVEGTSNPNLYWYRQAAGRGLQLLFYSVGIGQISSEVPQNLSASRPQDRQFILSSKKLLLSDSGFYLCAWSRTGGQPQHFGDGTRLSIL.

This clone was seen a single time. The chain combines TRBV5-1 with TRBJ1-3; 12 bases match TRBD1. Germline values: CDR1 SGHRS, CDR2 YFSETQ. The CDR3 consists of 18 residues. The ends lost 4 bases at V and 4 bases at J; junction bases unmatched: 12. CDR3 loop: CASSAGQGAPSLGNTIYF. The CDR3 coding sequence is TGCGCCAGCAGCGCGGGACAGGGGGCGCCGAGCTTGGGAAACACCATATATTTT.

The chain recombines TRBV27 with TRBJ1-5; D gene uncertain. Between the trimmed V and J ends, which lost 5 bases and 6 bases, there was a span of 8 bases. The CDR3 covers 12 residues. The germline V gene has CDR1 MNHEY and CDR2 SMNVEV (reference sequence). The CDR3 reads CASSDYGQPQHF. The CDR3 DNA is TGTGCCAGCAGTGACTATGGTCAGCCCCAGCATTTT.

This clone was counted a few times. V is TRBV5-4 and J is TRBJ2-2; tentative D call: TRBD1 (6 bases). V was shortened by 4 bases and J by 6 bases, with 16 bases between the two germline ends. Germline CDR1 and CDR2: SGHNT and YYREEE (reference sequence). CDR3 length equals 15 residues. The DNA of the CDR3 is TGTGCCAGCAGCCCCAACAGGGAATTGGCCGGGGAGCTGTTTTTT. It yields the protein CASSPNRELAGELFF.

The chain combines TRBV19 with TRBJ1-1, with D tentatively TRBD1 (6 bases). Germline values: CDR1 LNHDA, CDR2 SQIVND (reference sequence). The CDR3 totals 15 residues. V dropped 4 bases and J dropped 4 bases, with 16 bases sitting between them. CDR3 amino acids: CASSNIREGGTEAFF. CDR3 nucleotides: TGTGCCAGTAGTAATATCAGGGAGGGGGGCACTGAAGCTTTCTTT.

In its sample, this clone was seen once. This chain connects TRBV2 to TRBJ2-1; 10 bases are shared with TRBD1. The CDR3 length is 15 residues. V gave up 5 bases and J gave up 12 bases; unmatched junction bases: 13. Germline values: CDR1 SNHLY, CDR2 FYNNEI. CDR3 sequence (DNA): TGTGCCAGCAGTAGTTCCGGGACAGGGGAAAGAGGGCAGTTCTTC. Amino acids: CASSSSGTGERGQFF.

The J gene is TRBJ2-1, the V gene TRBV29-1, with D tentatively TRBD1 (5 bases). The CDR3 loop spans 14 amino acids. V was cut by 5 bases and J by 2 bases, with 13 bases left in between. Germline CDR1 is SQVTM and CDR2 is ANQGSEA. The CDR3 is CSVRDRAPYNEQFF. The DNA for the CDR3 is TGCAGCGTTCGTGACAGAGCTCCCTACAATGAGCAGTTCTTC.

The chain employs TRBV4-1 and TRBJ2-7, with D maybe TRBD1 (6 bases). CDR3 length equals 14 residues. The V gene lost 0 bases and the J gene lost 3 bases, with 9 bases spanning the gap. Per the germline V gene, CDR1 is MGHRA and CDR2 is YSYEKL. This chain's CDR3 is CASSQDGQFYEQYF. In DNA form, the CDR3 reads TGCGCCAGCAGCCAAGATGGACAGTTCTACGAGCAGTACTTC.

In its sample, this clone was seen once. The J gene is TRBJ1-1, the V gene TRBV6-4; 11 bases align to TRBD1. Germline loops: CDR1 MRHNA, CDR2 SNTAGT. Germline trimming cut 0 bases from V and 3 bases from J; bases unmatched to any gene: 6. This CDR3 comprises 17 residues. The CDR3 loop reads CASSDSEGQGAYTEAFF. For the CDR3, the DNA is TGTGCCAGCAGTGACTCAGAAGGACAGGGGGCGTACACTGAAGCTTTCTTT.

The rearrangement joins TRBV7-9 to TRBJ2-5; D gene uncertain. The better agreement between TRBJ2-7 and the DNA end casts doubt on the J call. This CDR3 comprises 14 residues. CDR1 and CDR2 from the germline V gene are SEHNR and FQNEAQ (reference sequence). The CDR3 here is CASSLIQDSYEQYF. DNA for the CDR3: TGTGCCAGCAGCTTAATCCAGGATTCCTACGAGCAGTACTTC.

The rearrangement links TRBV11-2 to TRBJ2-7; 10 bases align to TRBD2. This CDR3 contains 16 residues. Germline values: CDR1 SGHAT, CDR2 FQNNGV. V shed 6 bases and J 0 bases; nucleotides not matched to a gene: 8. The CDR3 region is CASRSPSGRVSYEQYF. CDR3 DNA sequence: TGTGCCAGCAGATCCCCAAGCGGGAGGGTCTCCTACGAGCAGTACTTC.

J is TRBJ2-1 and V is TRBV29-1; 8 bases map to TRBD2. The CDR3 is made up of 12 amino acids. J gave up 5 bases and V 6 bases, and 3 bases lay outside the gene matches. Germline V CDR1 and CDR2: SQVTM, ANQGSEA. CDR3 sequence reads: CSVTRGDNEQFF. The CDR3 nucleotides are TGCAGCGTCACGCGGGGGGACAATGAGCAGTTCTTC.

This clone was detected once. This sequence joins TRBV27 and TRBJ1-1; weak D call: TRBD1 (6 bases). The CDR3 loop spans 14 amino acids. With 4 bases removed from V and 2 bases from J, the gap between germline ends came to 11 bases. The V gene's germline CDR1 is MNHEY and CDR2 SMNVEV (reference sequence). As DNA, the CDR3 is TGTGCCAGCAGTTGGATAGGGGGAAACACTGAAGCTTTCTTT. Translating gives CASSWIGGNTEAFF.

The chain recombines TRBV2 with TRBJ2-2; tentative D call: TRBD1 (6 bases). With 4 bases removed from V and 7 bases from J, the gap between germline ends came to 16 bases. CDR1 is SNHLY and CDR2 is FYNNEI in the germline V gene. The CDR3 runs to 15 residues. The CDR3 DNA reads as TGTGCCAGCAGTGTACAGGGTATGCGGAACGGGGAGCTGTTTTTT. Translated, it gives CASSVQGMRNGELFF.

The genes are TRBV5-1 and TRBJ1-1; 8 bases are shared with TRBD1. The length of the CDR3 is 14 residues. Germline V lookup: CDR1 SGHRS, CDR2 YFSETQ. V trimming: 3 bases; J trimming: 4 bases; junction bases outside the gene matches: 5. CDR3 amino acids: CASSSQGAGTEAFF. The CDR3 DNA sequence: TGCGCCAGCAGCTCTCAGGGGGCTGGCACTGAAGCTTTCTTT.

The V gene is TRBV12-5, the J gene TRBJ2-3, with TRBD2 identical over 7 bases. Per germline, CDR1 LGHNT and CDR2 FRNRAP. The V segment lost 0 bases and the J segment 3 bases; nucleotides outside the gene matches: 12. The CDR3 contains 18 residues. The CDR3 here is CASGLVFWGGIRTDTQYF. CDR3 nucleotide sequence: TGTGCTAGTGGTTTGGTATTCTGGGGGGGGATCCGAACAGATACGCAGTATTTT.

The chain carries TRBV27 and TRBJ2-1, with a possible D match to TRBD2 (5 bases). This CDR3 is built from 13 residues. The germline V gene has CDR1 MNHEY and CDR2 SMNVEV (reference sequence). Trimming left V 2 bases short and J 7 bases short, with 9 bases between. The CDR3 region is CASSLNSGNEQFF. CDR3 bases: TGTGCCAGCAGTTTAAACTCGGGGAATGAGCAGTTCTTC.

V and J are TRBV4-1 and TRBJ1-6; TRBD1 is a possible D gene (5 bases). Germline loops: CDR1 MGHRA, CDR2 YSYEKL. There are 17 residues in the CDR3. V lost 0 bases, J lost 8 bases, and 17 bases lay in between. CDR3 sequence reads: CASSQDVDSTTDSPLHF. The CDR3 coding sequence is TGCGCCAGCAGCCAAGATGTCGACAGTACAACGGATTCACCCCTCCACTTT.

The chain employs TRBV30 and TRBJ2-1; D perhaps matches TRBD2 (5 bases). The CDR3 contains 15 residues. Trimming pared 4 bases from V and 8 bases from J, leaving 21 bases between. CDR1 and CDR2 from the germline V gene are GTSNPN and SVGIG (reference sequence). CDR3 region: CAWIQPGGSRDEQFF. DNA for the CDR3: TGTGCCTGGATTCAGCCTGGCGGGTCGCGCGATGAGCAGTTCTTC.

V is TRBV27 and J is TRBJ2-7; a weak D match, TRBD2 (6 bases). The CDR3 sequence is 14 residues long. CDR1 is MNHEY and CDR2 is SMNVEV in the germline V gene (reference sequence). Trimming shortened V by 6 bases and J by 2 bases, and 14 bases separated the two germline ends. The CDR3 spells CASSLGTATYEQYF. The DNA for the CDR3 is TGTGCCAGCAGCCTAGGGACTGCCACCTACGAGCAGTACTTC.

This chain links TRBV4-1 with TRBJ2-7; D unresolved. The V end lost 1 base, the J end lost 2 bases, and 15 bases lay between the germline ends. Germline V gene lookup returns CDR1 MGHRA and CDR2 YSYEKL. This CDR3 contains 16 residues. The DNA for the CDR3 is TGCGCCAGCAGCCAAGGAATAGCCTCGGTGGCCTACGAGCAGTACTTC. This gives the protein CASSQGIASVAYEQYF.

This chain links TRBV5-6 with TRBJ1-5; 12 nucleotides match TRBD1. This CDR3 comprises 17 residues. V gave up 1 base and J gave up 7 bases; unmatched junction bases: 9. CDR1 SGHDT and CDR2 YYEEEE come from the germline V gene. The CDR3 loop reads CASSLRPGQGADQPQHF. The CDR3 nucleotides are TGTGCCAGCAGCTTGCGGCCGGGACAGGGGGCGGACCAGCCCCAGCATTTT.

This chain uses TRBV16 with TRBJ1-6; D is uncertain. The germline CDR1 and CDR2 sequences are KGHSY and FQNENV. The ends were cut back, 0 bases at V and 6 bases at J, with 9 bases in the middle. The CDR3 loop spans 15 amino acids. CDR3 residues: CASSQSAGGNSPLHF. CDR3 in DNA: TGTGCCAGCAGCCAATCTGCAGGAGGTAATTCACCCCTCCACTTT.

The V call is TRBV4-1, the J call TRBJ2-1; TRBD1 matches at 8 bases. Trimming took 3 bases from V and 2 from J; bases not matched to a gene: 9. The germline V gene encodes CDR1 MGHRA and CDR2 YSYEKL. CDR3 size: 17 residues. This CDR3 reads CASSHLGQGTPYNEQFF. CDR3 bases: TGCGCCAGCAGCCACCTCGGACAGGGTACCCCCTACAATGAGCAGTTCTTC.